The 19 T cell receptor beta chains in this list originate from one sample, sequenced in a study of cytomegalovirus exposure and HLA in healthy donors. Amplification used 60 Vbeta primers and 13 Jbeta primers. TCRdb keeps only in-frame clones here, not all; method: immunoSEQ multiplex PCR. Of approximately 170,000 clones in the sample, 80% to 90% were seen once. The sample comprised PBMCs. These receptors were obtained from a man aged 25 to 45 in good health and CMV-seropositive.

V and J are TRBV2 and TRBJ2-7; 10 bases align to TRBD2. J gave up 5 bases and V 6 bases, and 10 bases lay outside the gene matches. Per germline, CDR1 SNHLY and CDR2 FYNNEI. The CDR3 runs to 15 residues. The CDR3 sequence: CASRELAGEQHEQYV. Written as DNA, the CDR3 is TGTGCCAGCAGGGAGCTAGCGGGAGAGCAGCACGAGCAGTACGTC.

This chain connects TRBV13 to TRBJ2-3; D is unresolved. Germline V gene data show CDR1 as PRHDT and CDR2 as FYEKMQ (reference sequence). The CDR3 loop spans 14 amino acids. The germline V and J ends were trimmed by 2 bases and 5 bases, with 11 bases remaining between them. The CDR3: CASSLRITVDTQYF. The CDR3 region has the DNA TGTGCCAGCAGCTTAAGAATCACAGTAGATACGCAGTATTTT.

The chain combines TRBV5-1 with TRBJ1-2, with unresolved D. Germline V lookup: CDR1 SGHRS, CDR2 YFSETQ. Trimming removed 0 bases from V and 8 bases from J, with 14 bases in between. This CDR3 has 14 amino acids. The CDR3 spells CASSLEKLERGYTF. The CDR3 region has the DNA TGCGCCAGCAGCTTGGAAAAGTTGGAGCGCGGCTACACCTTC.

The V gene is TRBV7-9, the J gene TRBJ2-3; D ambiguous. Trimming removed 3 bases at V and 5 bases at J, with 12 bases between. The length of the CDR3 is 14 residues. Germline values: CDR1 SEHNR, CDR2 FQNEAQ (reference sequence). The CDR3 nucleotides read TGTGCCAGCAGCTTCCAACCTAGTAAAGATACGCAGTATTTT. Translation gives CASSFQPSKDTQYF.

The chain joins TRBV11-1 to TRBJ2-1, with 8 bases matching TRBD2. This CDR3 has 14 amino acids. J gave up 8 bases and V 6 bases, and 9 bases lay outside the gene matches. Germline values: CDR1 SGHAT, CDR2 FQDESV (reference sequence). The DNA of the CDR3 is TGTGCCAGCAGTCTGGCGGGAGGTACGTATGAGCAGTTCTTC. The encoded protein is CASSLAGGTYEQFF.

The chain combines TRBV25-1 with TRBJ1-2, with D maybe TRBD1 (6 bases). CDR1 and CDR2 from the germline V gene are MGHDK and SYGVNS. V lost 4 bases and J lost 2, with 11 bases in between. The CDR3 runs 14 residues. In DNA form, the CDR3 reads TGTGCCAGCAGTGTAGGACAGTACAACTATGGCTACACCTTC. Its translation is CASSVGQYNYGYTF.

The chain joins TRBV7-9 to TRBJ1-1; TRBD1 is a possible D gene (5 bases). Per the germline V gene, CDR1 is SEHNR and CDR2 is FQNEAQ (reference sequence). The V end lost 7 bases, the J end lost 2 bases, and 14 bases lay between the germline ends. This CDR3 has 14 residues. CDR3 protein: CASIGGGTNTEAFF. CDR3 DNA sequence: TGTGCCAGCATCGGCGGGGGGACTAACACTGAAGCTTTCTTT.

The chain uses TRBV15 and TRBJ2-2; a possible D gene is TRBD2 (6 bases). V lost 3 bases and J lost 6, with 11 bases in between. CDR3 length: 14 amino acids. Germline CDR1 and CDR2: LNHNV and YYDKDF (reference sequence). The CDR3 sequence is CATSSPGGSGELFF. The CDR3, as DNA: TGTGCCACCAGCAGCCCCGGGGGTTCCGGGGAGCTGTTTTTT.

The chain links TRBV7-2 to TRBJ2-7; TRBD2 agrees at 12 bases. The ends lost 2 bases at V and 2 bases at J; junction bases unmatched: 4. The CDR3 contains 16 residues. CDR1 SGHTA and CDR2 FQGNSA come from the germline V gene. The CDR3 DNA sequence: TGTGCCAGCAGCTTACAGTGGACTAGCGGGACCTACGAGCAGTACTTC. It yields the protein CASSLQWTSGTYEQYF.

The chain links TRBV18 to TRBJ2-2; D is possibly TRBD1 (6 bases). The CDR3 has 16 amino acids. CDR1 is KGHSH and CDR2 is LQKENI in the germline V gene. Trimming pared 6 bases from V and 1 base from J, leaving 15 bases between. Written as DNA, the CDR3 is TGTGCCAGCTCTCCCAACAGGGTTCAGAACACCGGGGAGCTGTTTTTT. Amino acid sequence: CASSPNRVQNTGELFF. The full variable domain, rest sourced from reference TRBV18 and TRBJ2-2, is NAGVMQNPRHLVRRRGQEARLRCSPMKGHSHVYWYRQLPEEGLKFMVYLQKENIIDESGMPKERFSAEFPKEGPSILRIQQVVRGDSAAYFCASSPNRVQNTGELFFGEGSRLTVL.

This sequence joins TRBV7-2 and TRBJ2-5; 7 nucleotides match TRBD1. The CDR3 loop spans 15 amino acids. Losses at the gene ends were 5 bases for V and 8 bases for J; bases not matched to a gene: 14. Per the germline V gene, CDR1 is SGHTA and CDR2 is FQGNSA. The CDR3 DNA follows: TGTGCCAGCAGCCCGAGACAGGGCCCACTACTAACCCAGTACTTC. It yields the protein CASSPRQGPLLTQYF.

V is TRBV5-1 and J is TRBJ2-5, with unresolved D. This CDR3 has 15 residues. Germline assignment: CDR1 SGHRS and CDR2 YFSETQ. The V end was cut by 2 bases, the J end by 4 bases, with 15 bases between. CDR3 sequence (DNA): TGCGCCAGCAGCTTCGGTAGGAGTGACCTAGAGACCCAGTACTTC. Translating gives CASSFGRSDLETQYF.

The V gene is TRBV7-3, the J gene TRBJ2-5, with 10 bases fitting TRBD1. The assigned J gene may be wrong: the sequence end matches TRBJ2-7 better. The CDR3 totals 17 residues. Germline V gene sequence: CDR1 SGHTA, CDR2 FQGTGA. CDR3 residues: CASSLSDSRQGAYEQYF. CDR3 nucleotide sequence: TGTGCCAGCAGCTTATCTGACTCCAGACAGGGGGCTTACGAGCAGTACTTC.

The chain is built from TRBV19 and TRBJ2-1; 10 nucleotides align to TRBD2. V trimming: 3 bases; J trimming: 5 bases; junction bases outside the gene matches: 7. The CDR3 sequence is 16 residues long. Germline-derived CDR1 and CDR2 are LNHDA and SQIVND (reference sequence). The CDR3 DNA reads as TGTGCCAGTAGTATCTTGGGAGCGGGAGGGAACAATGAGCAGTTCTTC. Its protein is CASSILGAGGNNEQFF.

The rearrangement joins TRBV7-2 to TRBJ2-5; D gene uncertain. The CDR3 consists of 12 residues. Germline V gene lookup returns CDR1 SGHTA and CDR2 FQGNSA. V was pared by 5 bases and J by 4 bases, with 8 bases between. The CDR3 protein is CASSRVGETQYF. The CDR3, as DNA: TGTGCCAGCAGCCGGGTTGGAGAGACCCAGTACTTC.

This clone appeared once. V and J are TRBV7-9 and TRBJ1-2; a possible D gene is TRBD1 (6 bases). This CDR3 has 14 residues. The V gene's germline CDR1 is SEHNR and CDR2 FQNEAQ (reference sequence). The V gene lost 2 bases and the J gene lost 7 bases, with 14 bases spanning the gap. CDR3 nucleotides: TGTGCCAGCAGCTTACAAACAGGGCAGTCTGGCTACACCTTC. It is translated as CASSLQTGQSGYTF.

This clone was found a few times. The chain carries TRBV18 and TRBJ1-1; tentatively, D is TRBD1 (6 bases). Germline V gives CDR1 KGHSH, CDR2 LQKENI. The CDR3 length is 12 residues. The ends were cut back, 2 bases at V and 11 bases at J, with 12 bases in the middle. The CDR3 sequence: CASSPGDTGAFF. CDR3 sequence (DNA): TGTGCCAGCTCACCAGGGGACACGGGGGCTTTCTTT.

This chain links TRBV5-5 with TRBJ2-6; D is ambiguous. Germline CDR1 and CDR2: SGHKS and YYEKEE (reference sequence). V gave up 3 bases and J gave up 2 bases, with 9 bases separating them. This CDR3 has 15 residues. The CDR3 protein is CASSSRLTGANVLTF. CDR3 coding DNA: TGTGCCAGCAGCTCTAGGTTGACTGGGGCCAACGTCCTGACTTTC.

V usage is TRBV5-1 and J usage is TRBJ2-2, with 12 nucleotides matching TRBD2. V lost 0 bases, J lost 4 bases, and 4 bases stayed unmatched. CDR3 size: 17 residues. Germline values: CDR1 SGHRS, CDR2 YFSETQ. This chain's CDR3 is CASSLELAGGVTGELFF. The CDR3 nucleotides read TGCGCCAGCAGCTTGGAACTAGCGGGAGGTGTCACCGGGGAGCTGTTTTTT.